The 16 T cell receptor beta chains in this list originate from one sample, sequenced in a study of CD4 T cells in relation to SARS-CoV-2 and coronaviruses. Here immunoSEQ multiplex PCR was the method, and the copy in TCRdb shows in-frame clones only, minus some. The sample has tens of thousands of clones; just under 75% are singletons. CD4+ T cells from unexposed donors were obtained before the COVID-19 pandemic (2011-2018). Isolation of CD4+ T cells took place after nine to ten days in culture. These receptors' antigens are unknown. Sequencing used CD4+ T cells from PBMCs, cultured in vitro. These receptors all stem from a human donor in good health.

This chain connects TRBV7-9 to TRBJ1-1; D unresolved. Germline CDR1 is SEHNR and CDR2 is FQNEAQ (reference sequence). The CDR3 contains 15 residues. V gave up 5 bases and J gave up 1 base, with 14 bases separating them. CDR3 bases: TGTGCCAGCAGCCGTCAGGACCGAAGGAACACTGAAGCTTTCTTT. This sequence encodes CASSRQDRRNTEAFF.

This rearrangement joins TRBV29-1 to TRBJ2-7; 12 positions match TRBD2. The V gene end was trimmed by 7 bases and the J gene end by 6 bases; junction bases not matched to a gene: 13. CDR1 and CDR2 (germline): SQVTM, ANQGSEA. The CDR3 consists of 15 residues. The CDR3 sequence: CSAEGTSGPNTEQYF. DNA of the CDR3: TGCAGCGCTGAGGGGACTAGCGGGCCCAACACCGAGCAGTACTTC.

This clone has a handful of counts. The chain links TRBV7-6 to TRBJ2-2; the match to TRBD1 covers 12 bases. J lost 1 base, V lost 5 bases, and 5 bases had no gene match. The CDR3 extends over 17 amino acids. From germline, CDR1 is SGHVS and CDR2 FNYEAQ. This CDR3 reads CASSAGQGAGNTGELFF. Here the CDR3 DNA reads TGTGCCAGCAGCGCGGGACAGGGGGCCGGGAACACCGGGGAGCTGTTTTTT. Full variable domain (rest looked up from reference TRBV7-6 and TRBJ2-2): GAGVSQSPRYKVTKRGQDVALRCDPISGHVSLYWYRQALGQGPEFLTYFNYEAQQDKSGLPNDRFSAERPEGSISTLTIQRTEQRDSAMYRCASSAGQGAGNTGELFFGEGSRLTVL.

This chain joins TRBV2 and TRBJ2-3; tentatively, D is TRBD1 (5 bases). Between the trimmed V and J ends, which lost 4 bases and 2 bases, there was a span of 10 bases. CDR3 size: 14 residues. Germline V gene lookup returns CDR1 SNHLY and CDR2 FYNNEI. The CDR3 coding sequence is TGTGCCAGCAGTGCAGGGTCACCCACAGATACGCAGTATTTT. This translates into CASSAGSPTDTQYF.

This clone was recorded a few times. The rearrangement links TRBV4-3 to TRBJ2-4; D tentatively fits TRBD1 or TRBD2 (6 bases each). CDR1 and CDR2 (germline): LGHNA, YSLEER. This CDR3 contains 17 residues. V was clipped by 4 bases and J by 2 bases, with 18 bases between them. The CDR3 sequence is CASSPVVWGATKNIQYF. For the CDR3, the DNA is TGCGCCAGCAGCCCGGTTGTGTGGGGGGCGACCAAAAACATTCAGTACTTC.

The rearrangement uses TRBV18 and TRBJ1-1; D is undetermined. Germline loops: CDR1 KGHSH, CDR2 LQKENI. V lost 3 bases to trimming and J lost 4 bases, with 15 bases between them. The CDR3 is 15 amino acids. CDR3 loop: CASSPSRTQSTEAFF. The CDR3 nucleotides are TGTGCCAGCTCACCGAGCCGAACGCAGTCCACTGAAGCTTTCTTT.

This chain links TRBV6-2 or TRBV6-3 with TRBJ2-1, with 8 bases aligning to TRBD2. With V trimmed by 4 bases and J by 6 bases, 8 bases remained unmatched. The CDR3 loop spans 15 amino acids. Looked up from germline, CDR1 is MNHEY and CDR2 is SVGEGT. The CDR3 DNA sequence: TGTGCCAGCAGTTCCTCACGCACTAGCGGCAATGAGCAGTTCTTC. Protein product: CASSSSRTSGNEQFF.

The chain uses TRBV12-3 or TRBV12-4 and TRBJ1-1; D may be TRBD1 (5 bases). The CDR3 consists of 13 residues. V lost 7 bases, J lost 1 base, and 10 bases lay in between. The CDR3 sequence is CASTPGGNTEAFF. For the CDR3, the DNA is TGTGCCAGCACCCCCGGGGGGAACACTGAAGCTTTCTTT.

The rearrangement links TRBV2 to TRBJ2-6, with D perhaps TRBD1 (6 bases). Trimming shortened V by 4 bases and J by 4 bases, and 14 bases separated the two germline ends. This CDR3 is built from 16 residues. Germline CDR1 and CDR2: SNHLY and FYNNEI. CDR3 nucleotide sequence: TGTGCCAGCAGTGGACCCAATAGGGGGGGGGCCAACGTCCTGACTTTC. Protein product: CASSGPNRGGANVLTF.

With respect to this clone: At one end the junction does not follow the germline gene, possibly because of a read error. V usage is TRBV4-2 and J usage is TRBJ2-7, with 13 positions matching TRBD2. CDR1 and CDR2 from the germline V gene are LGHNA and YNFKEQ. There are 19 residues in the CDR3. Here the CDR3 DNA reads TGTGCCAGCAGTCAAGCAGCCGGGACTAGCGGGACTTACTCCTACGAGCAGTACTTC. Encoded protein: CASSQAAGTSGTYSYEQYF.

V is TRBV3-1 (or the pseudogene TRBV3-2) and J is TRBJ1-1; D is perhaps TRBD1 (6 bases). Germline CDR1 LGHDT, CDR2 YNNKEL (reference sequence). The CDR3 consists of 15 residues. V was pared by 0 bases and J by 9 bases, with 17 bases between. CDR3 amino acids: CASSQDWGAAEKAFF. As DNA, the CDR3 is TGTGCCAGCAGCCAAGATTGGGGGGCGGCGGAGAAAGCTTTCTTT.

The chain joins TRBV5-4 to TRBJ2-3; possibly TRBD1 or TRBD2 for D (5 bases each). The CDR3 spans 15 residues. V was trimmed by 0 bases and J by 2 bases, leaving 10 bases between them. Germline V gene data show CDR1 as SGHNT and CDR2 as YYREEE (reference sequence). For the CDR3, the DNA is TGTGCCAGCAGCTTGGCAGGGAGAACCACAGATACGCAGTATTTT. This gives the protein CASSLAGRTTDTQYF.

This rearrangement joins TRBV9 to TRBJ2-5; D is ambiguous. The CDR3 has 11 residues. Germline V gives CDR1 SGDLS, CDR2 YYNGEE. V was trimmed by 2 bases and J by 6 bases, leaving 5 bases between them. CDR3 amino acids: CASSVGQTQYF. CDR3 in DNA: TGTGCCAGCAGCGTCGGTCAGACCCAGTACTTC.

CDR3 region: CASKARVNEKLFF. The CDR3 region has the DNA TGTGCCAGCAAGGCAAGGGTTAATGAAAAACTGTTTTTT. The chain links TRBV27 to TRBJ1-4; no reliable D call. Trimming took off 7 bases at V and 4 bases at J, with 10 bases between the two ends. Germline V gene sequence: CDR1 MNHEY, CDR2 SMNVEV (reference sequence). The CDR3 extends over 13 amino acids.

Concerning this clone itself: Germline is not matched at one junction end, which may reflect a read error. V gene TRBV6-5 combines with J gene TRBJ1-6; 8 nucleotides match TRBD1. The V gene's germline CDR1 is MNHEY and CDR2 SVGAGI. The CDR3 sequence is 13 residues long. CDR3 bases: TGTGCCAGCAGTACGGACAGGGATTCGCCCCTCCACTTT. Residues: CASSTDRDSPLHF.

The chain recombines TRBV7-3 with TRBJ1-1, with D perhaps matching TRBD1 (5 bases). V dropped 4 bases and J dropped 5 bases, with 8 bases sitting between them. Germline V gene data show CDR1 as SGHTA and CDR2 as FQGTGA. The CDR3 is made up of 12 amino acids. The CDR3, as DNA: TGTGCCAGCAGCTACAGGTTGACTGAAGCTTTCTTT. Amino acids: CASSYRLTEAFF. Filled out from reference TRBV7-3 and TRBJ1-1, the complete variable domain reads GAGVSQTPSNKVTEKGKYVELRCDPISGHTALYWYRQSLGQGPEFLIYFQGTGAADDSGLPNDRFFAVRPEGSVSTLKIQRTERGDSAVYLCASSYRLTEAFFGQGTRLTVV.